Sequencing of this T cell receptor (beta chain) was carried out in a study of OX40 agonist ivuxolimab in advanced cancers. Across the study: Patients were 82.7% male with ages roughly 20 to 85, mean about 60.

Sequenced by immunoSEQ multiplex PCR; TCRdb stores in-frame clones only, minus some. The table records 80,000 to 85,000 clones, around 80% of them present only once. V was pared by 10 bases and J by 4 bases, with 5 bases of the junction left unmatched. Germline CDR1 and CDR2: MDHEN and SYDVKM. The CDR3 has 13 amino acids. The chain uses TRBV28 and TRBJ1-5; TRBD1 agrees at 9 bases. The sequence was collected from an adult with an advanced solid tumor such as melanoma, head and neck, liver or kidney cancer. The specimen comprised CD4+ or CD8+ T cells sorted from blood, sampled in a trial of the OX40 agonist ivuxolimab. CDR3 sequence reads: CATRDRENQPQHF. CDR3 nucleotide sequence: TGTGCCACCCGGGACAGGGAAAATCAGCCCCAGCATTTT.